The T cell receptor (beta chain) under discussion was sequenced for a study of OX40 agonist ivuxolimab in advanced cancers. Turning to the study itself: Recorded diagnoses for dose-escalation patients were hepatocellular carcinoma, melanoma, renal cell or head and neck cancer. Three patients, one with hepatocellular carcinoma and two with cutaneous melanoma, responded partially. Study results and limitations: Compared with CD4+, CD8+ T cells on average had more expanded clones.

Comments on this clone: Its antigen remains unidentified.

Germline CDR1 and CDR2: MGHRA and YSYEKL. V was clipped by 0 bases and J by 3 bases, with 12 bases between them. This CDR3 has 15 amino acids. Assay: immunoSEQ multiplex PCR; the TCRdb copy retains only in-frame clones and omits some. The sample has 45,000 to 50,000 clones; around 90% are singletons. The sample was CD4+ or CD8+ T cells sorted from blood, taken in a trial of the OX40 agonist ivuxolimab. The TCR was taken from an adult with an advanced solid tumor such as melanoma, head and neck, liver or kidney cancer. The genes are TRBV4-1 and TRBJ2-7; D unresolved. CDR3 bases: TGCGCCAGCAGCCAAGAGGAAGAGGAGAGCTACGAGCAGTACTTC. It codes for CASSQEEEESYEQYF.